The clone carrying this T cell receptor (beta chain) has a handful of counts. The data were taken from a study of blood T cell repertoires in COVID-19. Study details: The samples span acute and convalescent COVID-19 from the United States, Italy and Spain. PBMCs, B-cell-depleted T cells, or T cells provided the cDNA or gDNA that made up the material.

Participants, roughly 18 to 89 years old, spanned around 25 US areas. Each recovered donor of Cohort 3 presented with two negative PCRs, clearance, or symptom resolution. Method: immunoSEQ multiplex PCR; TCRdb's copy keeps in-frame clones and lacks some. The sample has 250,000 to 350,000 clones; roughly 90% are singletons. The sequence came from a man between 60 and 70 years old who had recovered from COVID-19. The sample comprised PBMCs or T cells enriched from blood (not recorded which).

The CDR3 is CASSMGVRPYEQYF. In DNA form, the CDR3 reads TGTGCCAGCAGTATGGGAGTAAGACCCTACGAGCAGTACTTC. The chain joins TRBV7-8 to TRBJ2-7, with TRBD2 as a possible D gene (5 bases). The CDR3 spans 14 residues. The germline V gene encodes CDR1 SGHVS and CDR2 FQNEAQ. V lost 6 bases and J 2 bases, leaving 14 bases between the germline ends.